Sequencing of this T cell receptor (beta chain) was carried out in a study of T cell repertoires in cytomegalovirus infection. Study-wide context: Public TCR beta signature analysis indicated the presence of both CMV infection and matching HLA type.

This clonotype was found many times. The target antigen is unknown. V lost 4 bases, J lost 4 bases, and 16 bases lay in between. This CDR3 has 14 residues. Germline CDR1 DFQATT, CDR2 SNEGSKA (reference sequence). General study points: HLA-C-restricted CMV-specific TCR beta clonotypes prevailed in the ex vivo response.

TCRdb analysed the reads with MiXCR anew, one entry per CDR3 protein. The repertoire includes 200,000 to 300,000 distinct CDR3 sequences, roughly 6.5% of them detected once, and around 6.5% sits in the top ten. The clonotype was recovered from a human donor in good health (CMV status not recorded). Some clones in this sample may be carry-over from other donors' samples. Material: PBMCs. The V and J genes are TRBV20-1 and TRBJ2-5; D gene unclear. CDR3: CSATTAIGGETQYF. The DNA of the CDR3 is TGCAGTGCTACGACTGCCATCGGTGGAGAGACCCAGTACTTC.